This T cell receptor (beta chain) originates from a study of beta chain features in type 1 diabetes. As for the study in general: When patients were set against healthy donors, age, gender and cell yields were similar.

This CDR3 comprises 13 residues. Germline V CDR1 and CDR2: SEHNR, FQNEAQ (reference sequence). The V gene lost 3 bases and the J gene lost 4 bases, with 9 bases spanning the gap. Isolation of CD4+ naive, central memory, regulatory and stem cell-like memory cells was achieved by sorting via CD45RO/CCR7/CD25/CD127/CD95/CD27. Every isolated RNA sample was fully reverse transcribed, so sequencing captured expressed TCRB transcripts. Mean read depth for naive, central memory and regulatory T cell samples was around 3.5 million reads. Measured with immunoSEQ multiplex PCR; TCRdb has only the in-frame clones, and not every one. The sample includes about 160,000 clones, 9% to 10% seen only once; the top ten take roughly 2.5%.

The clonotype comes from a young woman in good health. The sequenced material came from central memory CD4+ T cells from blood. J is TRBJ2-5 and V is TRBV7-9; D gene ambiguous. CDR3 in amino acids: CASSLRSVETQYF. CDR3 nucleotide sequence: TGTGCCAGCAGCTTGAGAAGCGTAGAGACCCAGTACTTC.